This passage covers 23 T cell receptor beta chains from one sample sequenced in a study of CD8 T cells in ankylosing spondylitis. Each CDR3 protein gets one entry after TCRdb re-called the 5' RACE reads with MiXCR. This sample carries hundreds of thousands of distinct CDR3 sequences, roughly 32% of them seen once, and the ten largest clones take roughly 4%. The sample comprised blood, either unsorted or a sorted T cell fraction (not recorded which). The receptors shown here come from a male donor with ankylosing spondylitis or in good health (not recorded which).

The V gene is TRBV29-1, the J gene TRBJ2-5; 8 nucleotides match TRBD2. CDR3 length: 13 residues. Trimming took 6 bases from V and 7 from J; bases not matched to a gene: 10. The germline V gene encodes CDR1 SQVTM and CDR2 ANQGSEA. This CDR3 is CSVALAGVGTQYF. The CDR3 DNA follows: TGCAGCGTCGCCCTAGCGGGTGTAGGGACCCAGTACTTC.

The chain joins TRBV2 to TRBJ1-1; D might be TRBD1 (6 bases). The ends were cut back, 5 bases at V and 1 base at J, with 11 bases in the middle. CDR3 size: 14 residues. CDR1 and CDR2 (germline): SNHLY, FYNNEI. The CDR3, as DNA: TGTGCCAGCAGTTCAAAGGACAGGAACACTGAAGCTTTCTTT. This translates into CASSSKDRNTEAFF.

The chain carries TRBV20-1 and TRBJ2-1; D is possibly TRBD2 (7 bases). V lost 6 bases to trimming and J lost 8 bases, with 11 bases between them. Germline V lookup: CDR1 DFQATT, CDR2 SNEGSKA (reference sequence). This CDR3 comprises 11 residues. The CDR3 protein is CSAEGGYEQFF. In DNA, the CDR3 is TGCAGTGCCGAGGGGGGGTATGAGCAGTTCTTC.

The rearrangement links TRBV28 to TRBJ2-5; TRBD1 matches 7 bases. This CDR3 region has 13 residues. Germline lookup yields CDR1 MDHEN and CDR2 SYDVKM. With 7 bases clipped from V and 4 bases from J, the junction kept 6 bases outside the gene matches. This CDR3 reads CASKLQGRETQYF. CDR3 coding DNA: TGTGCCAGCAAACTACAGGGGCGAGAGACCCAGTACTTC.

This clonotype was counted a few times. The V call is TRBV20-1, the J call TRBJ2-2; D ambiguous. The CDR3 contains 15 residues. Between the trimmed V and J ends, which lost 5 bases and 0 bases, there was a span of 13 bases. CDR1 DFQATT and CDR2 SNEGSKA come from the germline V gene (reference sequence). The CDR3 sequence: CSAPLFGSNTGELFF. CDR3 nucleotides: TGCAGTGCTCCCCTTTTTGGGTCGAACACCGGGGAGCTGTTTTTT.

This clonotype appeared a few times. V usage is TRBV6-1 and J usage is TRBJ1-2; D is uncertain. The CDR3 is 13 residues long. Germline CDR1 is MNHNS and CDR2 is SASEGT. V was trimmed by 7 bases and J by 4 bases, leaving 13 bases between them. The CDR3 sequence is CASNGRGSYGYTF. The DNA for the CDR3 is TGTGCCAGCAATGGACGAGGAAGCTATGGCTACACCTTC.

The chain couples TRBV6-5 to TRBJ2-7; the D gene is possibly TRBD1 (6 bases). The CDR3 contains 12 residues. The V end lost 5 bases, the J end lost 5 bases, and 10 bases lay between the germline ends. The germline CDR1 and CDR2 sequences are MNHEY and SVGAGI. CDR3 nucleotides: TGTGCCAGCAGTCATCGACAGGACGAGCAGTACTTC. Its translation: CASSHRQDEQYF.

CDR3 bases: TGTGCCTGGAAGGGGACAGGGGATGGTTCACCCCTCCACTTT. Translating gives CAWKGTGDGSPLHF. This chain joins TRBV30 and TRBJ1-6, with 10 bases fitting TRBD1. Germline CDR1 reads GTSNPN; CDR2 reads SVGIG (reference sequence). The trim removed 4 bases at V and 9 bases at J, leaving 6 bases unmatched. CDR3 length: 14 amino acids.

V and J are TRBV12-3 or TRBV12-4 and TRBJ2-1, with 8 bases aligning to TRBD1. The trim removed 8 bases at V and 8 bases at J, leaving 14 bases unmatched. The CDR3 is 15 residues long. CDR3 in DNA: TGTGCCAGCCGTACTGACAGGGGACTGAGCCATGAGCAGTTCTTC. Translation gives CASRTDRGLSHEQFF.

The chain carries TRBV12-3 or TRBV12-4 and TRBJ2-3, with 12 bases identical to TRBD1. This CDR3 region has 15 residues. J gave up 6 bases and V 5 bases, and 6 bases lay outside the gene matches. CDR3 protein: CASSRPGTGGDTQYF. The CDR3 DNA reads as TGTGCCAGCAGTCGCCCCGGGACAGGGGGCGATACGCAGTATTTT.

This rearrangement joins TRBV20-1 to TRBJ2-1, with D maybe TRBD1 (7 bases). V lost 3 bases to trimming and J lost 2 bases, with 17 bases between them. The CDR3 runs to 16 residues. Germline values: CDR1 DFQATT, CDR2 SNEGSKA (reference sequence). The CDR3 nucleotides are TGCAGTGCTAGCCCTATCAGGGGGGCGGCCTACAATGAGCAGTTCTTC. Protein sequence: CSASPIRGAAYNEQFF.

The chain couples TRBV4-1 to TRBJ1-2; D ambiguous. This CDR3 has 14 amino acids. Trimming removed 0 bases at V and 4 bases at J, with 9 bases between. Germline V gene data show CDR1 as MGHRA and CDR2 as YSYEKL. The CDR3 sequence is CASSQDSKGYGYTF. CDR3 bases: TGCGCCAGCAGCCAAGATTCCAAGGGCTATGGCTACACCTTC.

In its sample, this clonotype was seen a few times. V gene TRBV7-6 combines with J gene TRBJ1-1; D might be TRBD1 (6 bases). Germline-derived CDR1 and CDR2 are SGHVS and FNYEAQ. The V end was cut by 1 base, the J end by 4 bases, with 7 bases between. The CDR3 has 13 amino acids. The CDR3 DNA is TGTGCCAGCAGCTTAGGGGGGGCCACTGAAGCTTTCTTT. Translated: CASSLGGATEAFF.

V usage is TRBV12-3 or TRBV12-4 and J usage is TRBJ2-3; no clear D. The V gene lost 5 bases and the J gene lost 0 bases, with 9 bases spanning the gap. The CDR3 extends over 14 amino acids. The CDR3 coding sequence is TGTGCCAGCAGTCAGTGGGCTAGCACAGATACGCAGTATTTT. Translated, it gives CASSQWASTDTQYF.

This clonotype appeared a few times. The chain combines TRBV9 with TRBJ2-3; no clear D. Looked up from germline, CDR1 is SGDLS and CDR2 is YYNGEE. This CDR3 is 16 amino acids long. The V end lost 3 bases, the J end lost 4 bases, and 18 bases lay between the germline ends. CDR3 sequence: CASSADPSGGADTQYF. CDR3 DNA: TGTGCCAGCAGCGCAGACCCTAGTGGTGGGGCAGATACGCAGTATTTT.

J is TRBJ1-1 and V is TRBV6-5; TRBD1 matches at 12 bases. With V trimmed by 4 bases and J by 11 bases, 8 bases remained unmatched. This CDR3 comprises 14 residues. Germline V lookup: CDR1 MNHEY, CDR2 SVGAGI. This chain's CDR3 is CASSWDRGRKVAFF. CDR3 in DNA: TGTGCCAGCAGTTGGGACAGGGGGCGAAAGGTGGCTTTCTTT.

The J gene is TRBJ1-1, the V gene TRBV20-1; D remains ambiguous. V was clipped by 3 bases and J by 2 bases, with 10 bases between them. Germline V lookup: CDR1 DFQATT, CDR2 SNEGSKA (reference sequence). The CDR3 contains 13 residues. The CDR3 sequence: CSARQDHNTEAFF. The CDR3 nucleotides are TGCAGTGCTAGGCAGGACCATAACACTGAAGCTTTCTTT.

This clonotype occurred a few times. The J gene is TRBJ1-1, the V gene TRBV20-1; TRBD1 might be the D (6 bases). The CDR3 spans 14 residues. Per germline, CDR1 DFQATT and CDR2 SNEGSKA (reference sequence). Trimming removed 6 bases at V and 0 bases at J, with 14 bases between. In DNA form, the CDR3 reads TGCAGTGCATTGCCGGGACACCTGAACACTGAAGCTTTCTTT. It specifies CSALPGHLNTEAFF.

This clonotype was observed a handful of times. This chain connects TRBV20-1 to TRBJ2-1, with TRBD2 identical over 8 bases. CDR1 and CDR2 from the germline V gene are DFQATT and SNEGSKA (reference sequence). The V segment lost 6 bases and the J segment 4 bases; nucleotides outside the gene matches: 20. This CDR3 comprises 18 residues. The CDR3 region has the DNA TGCAGTGCCAGGCCAACGGGGACTAGTGGGGACCTTTACAATGAGCAGTTCTTC. It encodes CSARPTGTSGDLYNEQFF.

This clonotype was recorded a few times. The chain recombines TRBV29-1 with TRBJ2-1; 11 positions agree with TRBD1. V lost 6 bases, J lost 6 bases, and 4 bases stayed unmatched. This CDR3 is 13 amino acids long. Germline CDR1 is SQVTM and CDR2 is ANQGSEA. CDR3 loop: CSVSGTGGNEQFF. CDR3 DNA sequence: TGCAGCGTGTCCGGGACAGGGGGCAATGAGCAGTTCTTC.

V is TRBV12-3 or TRBV12-4 and J is TRBJ2-7; D call uncertain. V was trimmed by 3 bases and J by 5 bases, leaving 8 bases between them. This CDR3 is built from 12 residues. The CDR3, as DNA: TGTGCCAGCAGTTTTATGTCCCACGAGCAGTACTTC. Translated, it gives CASSFMSHEQYF.

This clonotype appeared a few times. V and J are TRBV20-1 and TRBJ2-3; no reliable D call. There are 14 residues in the CDR3. V lost 6 bases and J lost 6, with 19 bases in between. Germline lookup yields CDR1 DFQATT and CDR2 SNEGSKA (reference sequence). The chain's CDR3 is CSAIEPGVKDTQYF. CDR3 DNA: TGCAGTGCGATAGAGCCCGGTGTAAAGGATACGCAGTATTTT.

The chain has TRBV12-3 or TRBV12-4 and TRBJ1-1, with TRBD1 as a possible D gene (5 bases). Trimming left V 6 bases short and J 1 base short, with 15 bases between. The CDR3 is 15 amino acids. The CDR3 is CASSIDSTRNTEAFF. CDR3 DNA sequence: TGTGCCAGCAGCATTGACAGCACAAGGAACACTGAAGCTTTCTTT.